This is a list of T cell receptor beta chains from one sample in a study of T-cell reconstitution after alpha-beta-depleted transplantation in children. Each CDR3 protein is one row after TCRdb ran MiXCR on the PCR reads. The repertoire holds roughly 610,000 distinct CDR3 sequences, about 10% seen once, with about 4% in the top ten. The material sequenced was PBMCs from the stem cell graft donor, taken from the stem cell graft. The origin of the receptors is a human donor who donated a stem cell graft to a child with acute myeloid leukemia. CDR3s include the opening cysteine and the closing phenylalanine or tryptophan. The D gene is left open where the match is weak. Only some rows state a clone size, as once, few, many or a class for expanded clones.

abundance: many
j_gene: TRBJ2-3
v_gene: TRBV7-9
d_gene: .
CDR3aa: CASSPFTDTQYF
CDR3nt: TGTGCCAGCAGCCCTTTCACAGATACGCAGTATTTT

abundance: .
j_gene: TRBJ2-7
v_gene: TRBV20-1
d_gene: TRBD2
CDR3aa: CSAGPPTSGTTQVYEQYF
CDR3nt: TGCAGTGCTGGCCCCCCCACTAGCGGGACAACCCAAGTCTACGAGCAGTACTTC

abundance: .
j_gene: TRBJ2-1
v_gene: TRBV11-2
d_gene: TRBD2
CDR3aa: CASSLVLSSGIYNEQFF
CDR3nt: TGTGCCAGCAGCTTAGTCCTGTCCAGCGGGATATACAATGAGCAGTTCTTC

abundance: many
j_gene: TRBJ2-7
v_gene: TRBV28
d_gene: TRBD2
CDR3aa: CASSLVLPRTSGRGEQYF
CDR3nt: TGTGCCAGCAGTCTAGTCCTACCCCGGACTAGCGGGAGAGGCGAGCAGTACTTC

abundance: many
j_gene: TRBJ2-5
v_gene: TRBV4-3
d_gene: .
CDR3aa: CASSPRDWETQYF
CDR3nt: TGCGCCAGCAGCCCGCGGGACTGGGAGACCCAGTACTTC

abundance: .
j_gene: TRBJ2-7
v_gene: TRBV28
d_gene: TRBD1
CDR3aa: CASRYSGQGRYEQYF
CDR3nt: TGTGCCAGCAGGTACTCGGGACAGGGACGCTACGAGCAGTACTTC

abundance: few
j_gene: TRBJ2-7
v_gene: TRBV4-3
d_gene: TRBD1
CDR3aa: CASSQETGGSYEQYF
CDR3nt: TGCGCCAGCAGCCAAGAAACAGGGGGCTCCTACGAGCAGTACTTC

abundance: once
j_gene: TRBJ2-5
v_gene: TRBV27
d_gene: TRBD2
CDR3aa: CASSVTSGRGETQYF
CDR3nt: TGTGCCAGCAGCGTAACTAGCGGGAGGGGAGAGACCCAGTACTTC

abundance: .
j_gene: TRBJ2-3
v_gene: TRBV12-3/TRBV12-4
d_gene: .
CDR3aa: CASSLAGFDTDTQYF
CDR3nt: TGTGCCAGCAGTTTAGCGGGATTTGACACAGATACGCAGTATTTT

abundance: many
j_gene: TRBJ2-3
v_gene: TRBV20-1
d_gene: .
CDR3aa: CSAGAETDTQYF
CDR3nt: TGCAGTGCTGGGGCAGAAACAGATACGCAGTATTTT

abundance: few
j_gene: TRBJ2-2
v_gene: TRBV29-1
d_gene: .
CDR3aa: CSVGRLVPPGELFF
CDR3nt: TGCAGCGTTGGACGACTAGTTCCCCCCGGGGAGCTGTTTTTT

abundance: few
j_gene: TRBJ2-3
v_gene: TRBV6-2/TRBV6-3
d_gene: .
CDR3aa: CASSYQQGEASDTQYF
CDR3nt: TGTGCCAGCAGTTACCAACAGGGTGAGGCATCAGATACGCAGTATTTT

abundance: few
j_gene: TRBJ2-7
v_gene: TRBV11-2
d_gene: .
CDR3aa: CASTGNGGEWRECYEQYF
CDR3nt: TGTGCCAGCACCGGGAATGGGGGAGAGTGGAGGGAGTGCTACGAGCAGTACTTC

abundance: many
j_gene: TRBJ2-2
v_gene: TRBV29-1
d_gene: .
CDR3aa: CSVQRRPNTGELFF
CDR3nt: TGCAGCGTGCAGAGACGGCCGAACACCGGGGAGCTGTTTTTT

abundance: many
j_gene: TRBJ2-7
v_gene: TRBV5-1
d_gene: .
CDR3aa: CASTGQGLPYEQYF
CDR3nt: TGCGCCAGCACCGGCCAGGGCCTACCCTACGAGCAGTACTTC

abundance: many
j_gene: TRBJ2-7
v_gene: TRBV5-6
d_gene: TRBD2
CDR3aa: CASSLRGGRVLYEQYF
CDR3nt: TGTGCCAGCAGCTTGCGTGGCGGGAGGGTCCTCTACGAGCAGTACTTC

abundance: many
j_gene: TRBJ2-2
v_gene: TRBV29-1
d_gene: .
CDR3aa: CSVEGRGNTGELFF
CDR3nt: TGCAGCGTTGAAGGGCGGGGGAACACCGGGGAGCTGTTTTTT

abundance: .
j_gene: TRBJ1-1
v_gene: TRBV6-5
d_gene: .
CDR3aa: CASSYSPRVPTEAFF
CDR3nt: TGTGCCAGCAGTTACTCCCCAAGGGTTCCCACTGAAGCTTTCTTT

abundance: many
j_gene: TRBJ2-7
v_gene: TRBV12-3/TRBV12-4
d_gene: TRBD2
CDR3aa: CASSLGTRSYEQYF
CDR3nt: TGTGCCAGCAGTTTGGGGACTAGATCCTACGAGCAGTACTTC

abundance: many
j_gene: TRBJ1-2
v_gene: TRBV21-1
d_gene: .
CDR3aa: CASSERETVRNYGYTF
CDR3nt: TGTGCCAGCAGCGAACGGGAAACAGTCCGTAACTATGGCTACACCTTC

abundance: .
j_gene: TRBJ2-7
v_gene: TRBV28
d_gene: TRBD2
CDR3aa: CASRAGTSAYEQYF
CDR3nt: TGTGCCAGCAGGGCCGGGACTAGCGCCTACGAGCAGTACTTC

abundance: few
j_gene: TRBJ2-3
v_gene: TRBV5-6
d_gene: .
CDR3aa: CASSLDRQGGTDTQYF
CDR3nt: TGTGCCAGCAGCTTGGATCGACAAGGAGGGACAGATACGCAGTATTTT

abundance: .
j_gene: TRBJ2-7
v_gene: TRBV5-5
d_gene: TRBD2
CDR3aa: CASSLGLAVAYEQYF
CDR3nt: TGTGCCAGCAGCCTAGGACTAGCGGTAGCCTACGAGCAGTACTTC

abundance: many
j_gene: TRBJ2-5
v_gene: TRBV12-3/TRBV12-4
d_gene: .
CDR3aa: CASSLTGTQYF
CDR3nt: TGTGCCAGCAGTTTAACTGGGACCCAGTACTTC

abundance: .
j_gene: TRBJ2-1
v_gene: TRBV29-1
d_gene: TRBD2
CDR3aa: CSAEDGRGKFF
CDR3nt: TGCAGCGCTGAGGATGGGAGGGGAAAGTTCTTC

abundance: .
j_gene: TRBJ2-2
v_gene: TRBV12-3/TRBV12-4
d_gene: TRBD2
CDR3aa: CASSSSGTGTGELFF
CDR3nt: TGTGCCAGCAGCTCTAGCGGGACGGGGACCGGGGAGCTGTTTTTT

abundance: .
j_gene: TRBJ2-5
v_gene: TRBV6-1
d_gene: .
CDR3aa: CASKPMTHAQETQYF
CDR3nt: TGTGCCAGCAAACCTATGACACACGCCCAAGAGACCCAGTACTTC

abundance: many
j_gene: TRBJ2-7
v_gene: TRBV9
d_gene: .
CDR3aa: CASSVGGGIWYEQYF
CDR3nt: TGTGCCAGCAGCGTAGGGGGCGGGATATGGTACGAGCAGTACTTC

abundance: few
j_gene: TRBJ2-4
v_gene: TRBV9
d_gene: TRBD1
CDR3aa: CASSPQGQGASKNIQYF
CDR3nt: TGTGCCAGCAGCCCCCAAGGACAGGGGGCGAGCAAAAACATTCAGTACTTC